This TCR beta chain was observed in a study of patients and donors after allogeneic stem cell transplantation. TCRdb re-called the RT-PCR reads with MiXCR, one entry per CDR3 protein. This sample yields approximately 200,000 distinct CDR3 sequences, of which 35% to 50% are seen a single time; 25% to 35% belongs to the top ten. The V gene lost 1 base and the J gene lost 0 bases, with 13 bases spanning the gap. CDR3 length equals 17 residues. The receptor's source is a human donor who was either an allogeneic HSCT recipient or a stem cell or donor lymphocyte infusion donor (not recorded which). It is not recorded whose cells these are; they may come from a transplant donor. V is TRBV12-3 or TRBV12-4 and J is TRBJ2-1; perhaps TRBD2 as D (6 bases). Sequencing was carried out using blood, either unsorted or a sorted T cell fraction (not recorded which). The CDR3 loop reads CASSLDPWRGSYNEQFF. The CDR3 DNA sequence: TGTGCCAGCAGTTTAGACCCCTGGAGGGGCTCCTACAATGAGCAGTTCTTC.